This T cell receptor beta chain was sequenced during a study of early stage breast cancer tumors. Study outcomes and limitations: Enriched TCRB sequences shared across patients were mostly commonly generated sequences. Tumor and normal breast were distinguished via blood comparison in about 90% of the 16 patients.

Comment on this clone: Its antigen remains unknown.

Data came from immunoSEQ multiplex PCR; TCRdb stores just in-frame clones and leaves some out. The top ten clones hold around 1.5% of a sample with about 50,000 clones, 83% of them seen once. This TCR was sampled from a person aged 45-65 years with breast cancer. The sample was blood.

CDR3 nucleotide sequence: TGTGCCAGCAGCGTTCAGGGCACCGGGGAGCTGTTTTTT. This codes for CASSVQGTGELFF. The chain couples TRBV9 to TRBJ2-2; TRBD1 is a possible D gene (5 bases). The V gene's germline CDR1 is SGDLS and CDR2 YYNGEE. The CDR3 spans 13 residues. The germline V and J ends were trimmed by 2 bases and 4 bases, with 6 bases remaining between them.